This TCR beta chain comes out of a study of shared clonotypes between healthy human individuals. At the level of the study: Every donor yielded three CD4 naive, three CD4 memory, two CD8 naive and one CD8 memory plate. Study-level results: Clonotype sharing among donors likely depends on sequencing depth.

Worth noting for this clone: Its matching antigen is unknown.

The length of the CDR3 is 17 residues. V gave up 1 base and J gave up 5 bases; unmatched junction bases: 12. CDR1 is MNHNS, CDR2 SASEGT, per germline. Using immunoSEQ multiplex PCR, the repertoire was profiled, and TCRdb retains in-frame clones only, with some absent. The sample yields about 2.3 million clones, roughly 93% seen once. The clonotype originates from a man younger than 30 in good health. Some clones in this sample may be carry-over from other donors' samples. The genes are TRBV6-1 and TRBJ2-7; 9 bases match TRBD1. Sequences were obtained from naive CD4+ T cells from PBMCs. Subset specified: CD45RA+ positively selected. CDR3 in DNA: TGTGCCAGCAGTGAAGAAGTATTAGGGACAGGGAGGCACGAGCAGTACTTC. The encoded protein is CASSEEVLGTGRHEQYF.